This entry features one T cell receptor beta chain sequence. This sample is part of a study of shared clonotypes between healthy human individuals. Method: immunoSEQ multiplex PCR; TCRdb's copy keeps in-frame clones and lacks some. Among about 1 million clones listed, approximately 68% were seen once. The CDR3 sequence is 11 residues long. Between the trimmed V and J ends, which lost 8 bases and 7 bases, there was a span of 11 bases. CDR1 MDHEN and CDR2 SYDVKM come from the germline V gene. The chain links TRBV28 to TRBJ1-2; D ambiguous. This sequence was found in a man younger than 35 in good health. Source material: memory CD4+ T cells sorted from blood. Subset noted: CD45RA-negative fraction. CDR3 bases: TGTGCCAGCCGGGGAGTTGTTGGCTACACCTTC. Encoded protein: CASRGVVGYTF.